These T cell receptor beta chains were read from a single sample in a study of T-cell reconstitution after alpha-beta-depleted transplantation in children. A single record per CDR3 protein comes from TCRdb applying MiXCR to the PCR reads. The sample carries roughly 200,000 distinct CDR3 sequences, over 5.5% recorded once. The input for sequencing was PBMCs from the stem cell graft donor, taken from the stem cell graft. The receptors were gathered from a human donor who donated a stem cell graft to a child with Wiskott-Aldrich syndrome. Each CDR3 is given with its conserved first and last residue. A D gene is named only where the DNA matches it firmly. A clone size is listed for some rows: how often the clone was seen (once, few, many), or a class if it is expanded.

D gene: -; J gene: TRBJ2-2; V gene: TRBV12-3/TRBV12-4; clone size: many; CDR3 DNA: TGTGCCAGCAGCTCCGGGGTAACCGGGGAGCTGTTTTTT; CDR3 protein: CASSSGVTGELFF
D gene: -; J gene: TRBJ1-4; V gene: TRBV4-1; clone size: few; CDR3 DNA: TGCGCCAGCAGCCAAGTGGTACATGAAAAACTGTTTTTT; CDR3 protein: CASSQVVHEKLFF
D gene: TRBD2; J gene: TRBJ2-7; V gene: TRBV3-1; clone size: -; CDR3 DNA: TGTGCCAGCAGCCAAGAACTAGCGGCCGAGCAGTACTTC; CDR3 protein: CASSQELAAEQYF
D gene: -; J gene: TRBJ1-1; V gene: TRBV6-6; clone size: many; CDR3 DNA: TGTGCCAGCAGTTTCACCGGGACACCTAAGAACACTGAAGCTTTCTTT; CDR3 protein: CASSFTGTPKNTEAFF
D gene: -; J gene: TRBJ1-2; V gene: TRBV6-1; clone size: many; CDR3 DNA: TGTGCCATGCGTGCGCCCTCAGGGGATAGTGGCTACACCTTC; CDR3 protein: CAMRAPSGDSGYTF
D gene: TRBD1; J gene: TRBJ2-7; V gene: TRBV5-1; clone size: many; CDR3 DNA: TGCGCCAGCAGCATCCGGGACAGAAGCTACGAGCAGTACTTC; CDR3 protein: CASSIRDRSYEQYF
D gene: -; J gene: TRBJ1-2; V gene: TRBV19; clone size: few; CDR3 DNA: TGTGCCAGTAGTACCTTGAGGGGGGAAAACTATGGCTACACCTTC; CDR3 protein: CASSTLRGENYGYTF
D gene: -; J gene: TRBJ2-3; V gene: TRBV30; clone size: -; CDR3 DNA: TGTGCCTGGAGTTTGAGGTTTGACACAGATACGCAGTATTTT; CDR3 protein: CAWSLRFDTDTQYF
D gene: TRBD1; J gene: TRBJ2-5; V gene: TRBV11-2; clone size: many; CDR3 DNA: TGTGCCAGCAGCTTAGACAACAGGGGTTCGGAGACCCAGTACTTC; CDR3 protein: CASSLDNRGSETQYF
D gene: -; J gene: TRBJ2-4; V gene: TRBV5-4; clone size: many; CDR3 DNA: TGTGCCAGCAGCTTAGCGCTAGCCAAAAACATTCAGTACTTC; CDR3 protein: CASSLALAKNIQYF
D gene: -; J gene: TRBJ2-5; V gene: TRBV18; clone size: many; CDR3 DNA: TGTGCCAGCTCACCCTCGGTGGGGGCATCGTACCAAGAGACCCAGTACTTC; CDR3 protein: CASSPSVGASYQETQYF
D gene: TRBD2; J gene: TRBJ2-7; V gene: TRBV11-2; clone size: -; CDR3 DNA: TGTGCCAGCAGTCCCCTAAGCGGGAGAATCAGTCCAAGGTCCTACGAGCAGTACTTC; CDR3 protein: CASSPLSGRISPRSYEQYF
D gene: -; J gene: TRBJ2-5; V gene: TRBV3-1; clone size: -; CDR3 DNA: TGTGCCAGCAGCCAATTCCCCGGGGTACAAGAGACCCAGTACTTC; CDR3 protein: CASSQFPGVQETQYF
D gene: -; J gene: TRBJ1-2; V gene: TRBV4-2; clone size: many; CDR3 DNA: TGTGCCAGCAGCCAAGAAGGGGGAATTGGCTACACCTTC; CDR3 protein: CASSQEGGIGYTF
D gene: -; J gene: TRBJ2-5; V gene: TRBV7-2; clone size: many; CDR3 DNA: TGTGCCAGCAGCTTTAAACGGGGGGCCGTGGAGACCCAGTACTTC; CDR3 protein: CASSFKRGAVETQYF
D gene: -; J gene: TRBJ2-7; V gene: TRBV20-1; clone size: once; CDR3 DNA: TGCAGTGCTGCACCGCTTGGTTCGACCTACGAGCAGTACTTC; CDR3 protein: CSAAPLGSTYEQYF
D gene: TRBD1; J gene: TRBJ2-7; V gene: TRBV6-5; clone size: -; CDR3 DNA: TGTGCCAGCAGTTTCTCGCCGGGACAGGGGTTCGAGCAGTACTTC; CDR3 protein: CASSFSPGQGFEQYF
D gene: -; J gene: TRBJ1-3; V gene: TRBV12-3/TRBV12-4; clone size: many; CDR3 DNA: TGTGCCAGCACCAGCAACGTGGTCACCAACTCTGGAAACACCATATATTTT; CDR3 protein: CASTSNVVTNSGNTIYF
D gene: -; J gene: TRBJ1-2; V gene: TRBV3-1; clone size: many; CDR3 DNA: TGTGCCAGCAACTCAGGGGCCGCCTATGGCTACACCTTC; CDR3 protein: CASNSGAAYGYTF
D gene: TRBD2; J gene: TRBJ2-2; V gene: TRBV5-5; clone size: many; CDR3 DNA: TGTGCCAGCAGCTTCCCGTCTTTAGCGGGAGGGAACACCGGGGAGCTGTTTTTT; CDR3 protein: CASSFPSLAGGNTGELFF
D gene: TRBD1; J gene: TRBJ1-6; V gene: TRBV2; clone size: many; CDR3 DNA: TGTGCCAGCCGGGACAGGGAAGAAAGGTCCTATAATTCACCCCTCCACTTT; CDR3 protein: CASRDREERSYNSPLHF
D gene: -; J gene: TRBJ1-6; V gene: TRBV7-9; clone size: few; CDR3 DNA: TGTGCCAGCAGCGCGTCTCTGGTCGGAGGAAATTCACCCCTCCACTTT; CDR3 protein: CASSASLVGGNSPLHF
D gene: -; J gene: TRBJ2-2; V gene: TRBV6-5; clone size: many; CDR3 DNA: TGTGCCAGCAGATACTACAGAGACCGGGCCTCTCCCGGGGAGCTGTTTTTT; CDR3 protein: CASRYYRDRASPGELFF
D gene: -; J gene: TRBJ2-2; V gene: TRBV11-2; clone size: many; CDR3 DNA: TGTGCCAGCAGCCAACCGACAGGGCGGGGCACCGGGGAGCTGTTTTTT; CDR3 protein: CASSQPTGRGTGELFF
D gene: -; J gene: TRBJ2-1; V gene: TRBV18; clone size: many; CDR3 DNA: TGTGCCAGCTCACCGGCCCGGGTAAGGATCTACAATGAGCAGTTCTTC; CDR3 protein: CASSPARVRIYNEQFF
D gene: -; J gene: TRBJ1-6; V gene: TRBV6-5; clone size: many; CDR3 DNA: TGTGCCAGCAGCCTGCGGGGGACACCCCTCCACTTT; CDR3 protein: CASSLRGTPLHF
D gene: TRBD2; J gene: TRBJ2-1; V gene: TRBV6-2/TRBV6-3; clone size: -; CDR3 DNA: TGTGCCAGCTTCCCTTATGCGGGAGGGAAATACAATGAGCAGTTCTTC; CDR3 protein: CASFPYAGGKYNEQFF
D gene: -; J gene: TRBJ2-7; V gene: TRBV6-1; clone size: -; CDR3 DNA: TGTGCCAGCAGTCTCCTGGGGGGGGCCCCCTACGAGCAGTACTTC; CDR3 protein: CASSLLGGAPYEQYF
D gene: -; J gene: TRBJ2-1; V gene: TRBV20-1; clone size: many; CDR3 DNA: TGCAGTGCTAGAGGGAAAATCTTGAGCTCCTACAATGAGCAGTTCTTC; CDR3 protein: CSARGKILSSYNEQFF
D gene: -; J gene: TRBJ2-3; V gene: TRBV27; clone size: many; CDR3 DNA: TGTGCCAGCAGTTACGTCGGGGGTAATACGCAGTATTTT; CDR3 protein: CASSYVGGNTQYF
D gene: -; J gene: TRBJ2-7; V gene: TRBV3-1; clone size: many; CDR3 DNA: TGTGCCAGCAGCCAACGCCCCACGGACCACTACGAGCAGTACTTC; CDR3 protein: CASSQRPTDHYEQYF
D gene: TRBD1; J gene: TRBJ2-1; V gene: TRBV12-3/TRBV12-4; clone size: many; CDR3 DNA: TGTGCCAGCAGTCCCCTAGACAGGGGAACCTACAATGAGCAGTTCTTC; CDR3 protein: CASSPLDRGTYNEQFF
D gene: TRBD1; J gene: TRBJ1-1; V gene: TRBV20-1; clone size: many; CDR3 DNA: TGCAGTGTCTTTACAGGGGGCAAGAACACTGAAGCTTTCTTT; CDR3 protein: CSVFTGGKNTEAFF
D gene: TRBD2; J gene: TRBJ2-1; V gene: TRBV18; clone size: few; CDR3 DNA: TGTGCCAGCTCATCAGGACTAGCGGGGAGGATAGATGAGCAGTTCTTC; CDR3 protein: CASSSGLAGRIDEQFF
D gene: TRBD1; J gene: TRBJ1-4; V gene: TRBV20-1; clone size: -; CDR3 DNA: TGCAGTGCTAGATCGGACAGGGAAGAAAAACTGTTTTTT; CDR3 protein: CSARSDREEKLFF
D gene: TRBD1; J gene: TRBJ2-7; V gene: TRBV12-3/TRBV12-4; clone size: many; CDR3 DNA: TGTGCCAGCAGTCTAACGACAGGGACCTACGAGCAGTACTTC; CDR3 protein: CASSLTTGTYEQYF
D gene: TRBD2; J gene: TRBJ2-1; V gene: TRBV5-5; clone size: few; CDR3 DNA: TGTGCCAGCACCCCGGGGGGCTCCTACAATGAGCAGTTCTTC; CDR3 protein: CASTPGGSYNEQFF
D gene: -; J gene: TRBJ1-1; V gene: TRBV6-5; clone size: many; CDR3 DNA: TGTGCCAGCAGTCGCACGGGGGGGCAGAACACTGAAGCTTTCTTT; CDR3 protein: CASSRTGGQNTEAFF
D gene: -; J gene: TRBJ2-7; V gene: TRBV7-9; clone size: few; CDR3 DNA: TGTGCCAGCTCTCGGGTGGGCGGGCCCACCTACGAGCAGTACTTC; CDR3 protein: CASSRVGGPTYEQYF
D gene: -; J gene: TRBJ2-1; V gene: TRBV29-1; clone size: many; CDR3 DNA: TGCAGCGTTGAACGTTTCAGTTTGGGTGAGCAGTTCTTC; CDR3 protein: CSVERFSLGEQFF
D gene: -; J gene: TRBJ1-3; V gene: TRBV20-1; clone size: many; CDR3 DNA: TGCAGTGGGCAGGGTACGGCTGGAAACACCATATATTTT; CDR3 protein: CSGQGTAGNTIYF
D gene: -; J gene: TRBJ1-2; V gene: TRBV4-3; clone size: many; CDR3 DNA: TGCGCCAGCAGCCAAGAGCACTCGGGGGGTCCGGAAGGCTACACCTTC; CDR3 protein: CASSQEHSGGPEGYTF
D gene: -; J gene: TRBJ1-2; V gene: TRBV20-1; clone size: many; CDR3 DNA: TGCAGTGCTAGCAAAGGGCATGGCTACACCTTC; CDR3 protein: CSASKGHGYTF
D gene: -; J gene: TRBJ2-1; V gene: TRBV11-2; clone size: many; CDR3 DNA: TGTGCCAGCACCCGTGGGGGTTCTTATGAGCAGTTCTTC; CDR3 protein: CASTRGGSYEQFF
D gene: -; J gene: TRBJ2-2; V gene: TRBV30; clone size: many; CDR3 DNA: TGTGCCTGGAGGCAGGGCCCCACGGGGGAGCTGTTTTTT; CDR3 protein: CAWRQGPTGELFF
D gene: -; J gene: TRBJ2-3; V gene: TRBV14; clone size: -; CDR3 DNA: TGTGCCAGCAGCCAAGATAGAGACGGACGCACAGATACGCAGTATTTT; CDR3 protein: CASSQDRDGRTDTQYF
D gene: TRBD2; J gene: TRBJ2-7; V gene: TRBV12-3/TRBV12-4; clone size: many; CDR3 DNA: TGTGCCAGCAGTTTAGCCCCACTAGCGGGAGCTAATGAGCAGTACTTC; CDR3 protein: CASSLAPLAGANEQYF
D gene: -; J gene: TRBJ2-7; V gene: TRBV5-1; clone size: many; CDR3 DNA: TGCGCCAGCAGCCCAGGATCCCACTCCTACGAGCAGTACTTC; CDR3 protein: CASSPGSHSYEQYF
D gene: -; J gene: TRBJ2-1; V gene: TRBV5-1; clone size: many; CDR3 DNA: TGCGCCAGCACCCTGGGGTGGGCGGTCGATGAGCAGTTCTTC; CDR3 protein: CASTLGWAVDEQFF
D gene: TRBD1; J gene: TRBJ2-5; V gene: TRBV28; clone size: few; CDR3 DNA: TGTGCCACAGGGGGCGGCCCCCTGGGGGAGACCCAGTACTTC; CDR3 protein: CATGGGPLGETQYF
D gene: -; J gene: TRBJ2-2; V gene: TRBV12-3/TRBV12-4; clone size: many; CDR3 DNA: TGTGCCAGCAGTACGGGACTCACCGGGGAGCTGTTTTTT; CDR3 protein: CASSTGLTGELFF
D gene: -; J gene: TRBJ2-7; V gene: TRBV27; clone size: few; CDR3 DNA: TGTGCCAGCAGTCTAAGACCCGGGACCCCGGGGCGCGAGCAGTACTTC; CDR3 protein: CASSLRPGTPGREQYF
D gene: -; J gene: TRBJ2-2; V gene: TRBV12-3/TRBV12-4; clone size: many; CDR3 DNA: TGTGCCAGCAGTTTCGTCCCGACGGGTAACACCGGGGAGCTGTTTTTT; CDR3 protein: CASSFVPTGNTGELFF
D gene: TRBD2; J gene: TRBJ2-3; V gene: TRBV20-1; clone size: -; CDR3 DNA: TGCAGTGCTATACTAGCGGCCACAGATACGCAGTATTTT; CDR3 protein: CSAILAATDTQYF
D gene: -; J gene: TRBJ2-1; V gene: TRBV24-1; clone size: -; CDR3 DNA: TGTGCCACCAGTGAGGCCAGGAATGAGCAGTTCTTC; CDR3 protein: CATSEARNEQFF
D gene: -; J gene: TRBJ1-1; V gene: TRBV5-1; clone size: many; CDR3 DNA: TGCGCCAGCAGCGGAGGGGTCGATCGAGGGACTGAAGCTTTCTTT; CDR3 protein: CASSGGVDRGTEAFF